Listed here are 32 T cell receptor beta chains from one sample, sequenced in a study of blood T cell repertoires in COVID-19. Using immunoSEQ multiplex PCR, the repertoire was profiled, and TCRdb retains in-frame clones only, with some absent. The table lists 300,000 or so clones, roughly nine tenths of them singletons. The material sequenced was PBMCs or T cells enriched from blood (not recorded which). All receptors derive from a man between 60 and 75 years old who had recovered from COVID-19.

V is TRBV7-8 and J is TRBJ2-5; no firm D call. Germline assignment: CDR1 SGHVS and CDR2 FQNEAQ. This CDR3 contains 12 residues. The ends were cut back, 5 bases at V and 7 bases at J, with 11 bases in the middle. CDR3 coding DNA: TGTGCCAGCAGCCCATACTCGGGGACCCAGTACTTC. Amino acid sequence: CASSPYSGTQYF. The whole variable domain, remainder taken from reference TRBV7-8 and TRBJ2-5, is GAGVSQSPRYKVAKRGQDVALRCDPISGHVSLFWYQQALGQGPEFLTYFQNEAQLDKSGLPSDRFFAERPEGSVSTLKIQRTQQEDSAVYLCASSPYSGTQYFGPGTRLLVL.

The chain recombines TRBV7-9 with TRBJ2-2; 7 nucleotides agree with TRBD1. V shed 5 bases and J 1 base; nucleotides not matched to a gene: 7. The length of the CDR3 is 16 residues. From germline, CDR1 is SEHNR and CDR2 FQNEAQ (reference sequence). Here the CDR3 DNA reads TGTGCCAGCAGCCCCACAGGGGCCAGGAACACCGGGGAGCTGTTTTTT. Protein: CASSPTGARNTGELFF.

This clone was seen once. This chain uses TRBV6-5 with TRBJ2-5, with 10 bases matching TRBD2. Unmatched junction bases numbered 5, after V lost 1 base and J lost 3 bases. CDR1 is MNHEY, CDR2 SVGAGI, per germline. This CDR3 is built from 16 residues. The CDR3 region has the DNA TGTGCCAGCAGTTACTATCTTGGGACTAGCGAAGAGACCCAGTACTTC. Its translation is CASSYYLGTSEETQYF.

This clone came up once. The rearrangement uses TRBV30 and TRBJ2-7; possible D gene TRBD2, 5 bases. Trimming removed 0 bases from V and 3 bases from J, with 18 bases in between. The length of the CDR3 is 16 residues. The germline CDR1 and CDR2 sequences are GTSNPN and SVGIG (reference sequence). In nucleotides, the CDR3 is TGTGCCTGGAGTGTGGACGGCATGAGGGTGAACTACGAGCAGTACTTC. Translated: CAWSVDGMRVNYEQYF.

This chain joins TRBV2 and TRBJ1-4, with 9 bases fitting TRBD1. CDR1 and CDR2 from the germline V gene are SNHLY and FYNNEI. J lost 2 bases, V lost 6 bases, and 4 bases had no gene match. The CDR3 runs to 15 residues. The CDR3: CASSRGTGTNEKLFF. The CDR3 DNA follows: TGTGCCAGCAGCAGAGGGACAGGGACTAATGAAAAACTGTTTTTT.

This chain uses TRBV5-5 with TRBJ2-7; 11 nucleotides match TRBD1. J lost 0 bases, V lost 4 bases, and 6 bases had no gene match. The CDR3 spans 16 residues. CDR1 is SGHKS, CDR2 YYEKEE, per germline (reference sequence). The CDR3 nucleotides read TGTGCCAGCAGCGCCTTTGGACAGGGGGCCTCCTACGAGCAGTACTTC. It translates to CASSAFGQGASYEQYF. The variable domain in full, completed from reference TRBV5-5 and TRBJ2-7, reads DAGVTQSPTHLIKTRGQQVTLRCSPISGHKSVSWYQQVLGQGPQFIFQYYEKEERGRGNFPDRFSARQFPNYSSELNVNALLLGDSALYLCASSAFGQGASYEQYFGPGTRLTVT.

This chain links TRBV7-2 with TRBJ2-1; 9 bases fit TRBD1. The CDR3 sequence is 16 residues long. Germline loops: CDR1 SGHTA, CDR2 FQGNSA. J lost 7 bases, V lost 4 bases, and 11 bases had no gene match. CDR3 sequence (DNA): TGTGCCAGCAGCTCGAATTCCCCGGGACAGGGAAATGAGCAGTTCTTC. Its translation: CASSSNSPGQGNEQFF.

V gene TRBV30 combines with J gene TRBJ1-5, with TRBD1 identical over 10 bases. The CDR3 totals 14 residues. Germline assignment: CDR1 GTSNPN and CDR2 SVGIG (reference sequence). Trimming at V came to 1 base and at J to 7 bases, leaving 4 bases not matched to a gene. The CDR3 region has the DNA TGTGCCTGGAGTGCGACAGGGGGCGGGCAGCCCCAGCATTTT. It translates to CAWSATGGGQPQHF.

V gene TRBV5-6 combines with J gene TRBJ2-7; 7 bases align to TRBD1. Germline loops: CDR1 SGHDT, CDR2 YYEEEE. The V gene end was trimmed by 3 bases and the J gene end by 9 bases; junction bases not matched to a gene: 12. The CDR3 has 14 amino acids. This CDR3 reads CASSWGGQAMGQYF. CDR3 DNA sequence: TGTGCCAGCAGCTGGGGCGGACAGGCCATGGGGCAGTACTTC.

J is TRBJ1-2 and V is TRBV4-3; D possibly corresponds to TRBD1 (5 bases). The CDR3 covers 15 residues. Trimming cost V 2 bases and J 8 bases, with 18 bases left between them. The germline V gene encodes CDR1 LGHNA and CDR2 YSLEER. The CDR3 nucleotides are TGCGCCAGCAGCCAATTTTCGGGGGACGGGGTCGGCTACACCTTC. It is translated as CASSQFSGDGVGYTF.

This chain links TRBV30 with TRBJ1-4; TRBD1 aligns across 8 bases. Trimming cost V 3 bases and J 7 bases; bases outside gene matches: 13. This CDR3 is 16 amino acids long. Germline V gives CDR1 GTSNPN, CDR2 SVGIG (reference sequence). The CDR3 region is CAWSPRWTGWGEKLFF. The CDR3, as DNA: TGTGCCTGGAGCCCCAGATGGACAGGGTGGGGTGAAAAACTGTTTTTT.

This clone has more than one count but fewer than ten. The chain employs TRBV19 and TRBJ1-5; D perhaps matches TRBD1 (5 bases). V gave up 1 base and J gave up 4 bases, with 14 bases separating them. Germline V lookup: CDR1 LNHDA, CDR2 SQIVND (reference sequence). This CDR3 is built from 16 residues. CDR3 sequence reads: CASSIGRGVRNQPQHF. The CDR3 coding sequence is TGTGCCAGTAGTATAGGGCGGGGCGTGAGAAATCAGCCCCAGCATTTT. The full variable domain, completed using reference TRBV19 and TRBJ1-5, is DGGITQSPKYLFRKEGQNVTLSCEQNLNHDAMYWYRQDPGQGLRLIYYSQIVNDFQKGDIAEGYSVSREKKESFPLTVTSAQKNPTAFYLCASSIGRGVRNQPQHFGDGTRLSIL.

The chain has TRBV10-2 and TRBJ1-5, with 12 bases fitting TRBD1. Trimming removed 9 bases from V and 6 bases from J; junction bases left unmatched: 6. The CDR3 runs to 14 residues. CDR1 WSHSY and CDR2 SAAADI come from the germline V gene. As DNA, the CDR3 is TGCGCCAGTCGGGGACAGGGGGCCTCTCAGCCCCAGCATTTT. This codes for CASRGQGASQPQHF.

J is TRBJ2-3 and V is TRBV21-1; the table calls TRBD1, which could not be checked here. TRBV21-1 is given as a pseudogene. This CDR3 region has 14 residues. The CDR3 reads CASSFSDRDVREYF. The CDR3 nucleotides are TGTGCCAGCAGCTTCTCGGACAGGGACGTTCGTGAGTATTTT.

The gene calls are TRBV15 and TRBJ2-1; a weak D match, TRBD2 (6 bases). The CDR3 extends over 14 amino acids. CDR1 is LNHNV and CDR2 is YYDKDF in the germline V gene (reference sequence). The V end lost 7 bases, the J end lost 3 bases, and 13 bases lay between the germline ends. The CDR3 DNA reads TGTGCCACCAACCGTGGGGGGAACTACAATGAGCAGTTCTTC. Its translation: CATNRGGNYNEQFF.

V is TRBV6-4 and J is TRBJ1-2; D is perhaps TRBD1 (5 bases). This CDR3 has 15 residues. Trimming left V 6 bases short and J 8 bases short, with 22 bases between. Germline V gene sequence: CDR1 MRHNA, CDR2 SNTAGT. The CDR3 here is CASRPSRDGGSGYTF. DNA of the CDR3: TGTGCCAGCAGGCCTTCCCGGGACGGGGGATCCGGCTACACCTTC.

The genes are TRBV6-6 and TRBJ2-2, with TRBD2 as a possible D gene (6 bases). Trimming stripped 7 bases from V and 0 bases from J, with 9 bases between. The CDR3 sequence is 14 residues long. Per germline, CDR1 MNHNY and CDR2 SVGAGI (reference sequence). CDR3 sequence reads: CASKAGTNTGELFF. The CDR3 DNA follows: TGTGCCAGCAAGGCGGGAACGAACACCGGGGAGCTGTTTTTT.

This chain connects TRBV4-1 to TRBJ2-7; 8 bases are a match to TRBD2. CDR3 size: 16 residues. Germline assignment: CDR1 MGHRA and CDR2 YSYEKL. The V gene end was trimmed by 1 base and the J gene end by 5 bases; junction bases not matched to a gene: 10. For the CDR3, the DNA is TGCGCCAGCAGCCAAGTTCACCGGGGGGGCGACCACGAGCAGTACTTC. Translating gives CASSQVHRGGDHEQYF.

CDR3 in DNA: TGTGCCAGCAGTTTTCCGGGAGGGCCGGGTGCGGGCTACACCTTC. It yields the protein CASSFPGGPGAGYTF. This chain links TRBV6-5 with TRBJ1-2; D is unresolved. Per the germline V gene, CDR1 is MNHEY and CDR2 is SVGAGI. The CDR3 totals 15 residues. The V end lost 4 bases, the J end lost 8 bases, and 20 bases lay between the germline ends.

The rearrangement joins TRBV2 to TRBJ1-2; D may be TRBD1 (6 bases). This CDR3 is built from 15 residues. Germline-derived CDR1 and CDR2 are SNHLY and FYNNEI. Trimming pared 8 bases from V and 7 bases from J, leaving 23 bases between. CDR3 residues: CASLKGQGPTPGYTF. The CDR3 DNA is TGTGCCAGCCTAAAGGGGCAGGGGCCAACCCCTGGCTACACCTTC.

This chain uses TRBV5-4 with TRBJ1-6, with TRBD1 as a possible D gene (5 bases). Germline CDR1 SGHNT, CDR2 YYREEE (reference sequence). The CDR3 is made up of 15 amino acids. V lost 3 bases and J lost 1, with 8 bases in between. CDR3 amino acids: CASSWTRSYNSPLHF. Here the CDR3 DNA reads TGTGCCAGCAGCTGGACAAGGTCCTATAATTCACCCCTCCACTTT.

The chain joins TRBV6-2 or TRBV6-3 to TRBJ1-1; 9 bases agree with TRBD1. This CDR3 has 15 residues. Germline CDR1 reads MNHEY; CDR2 reads SVGEGT. Unmatched junction bases numbered 7, after V lost 5 bases and J lost 3 bases. For the CDR3, the DNA is TGTGCCAGCAGTCGACAGGGGGTTTACTACACTGAAGCTTTCTTT. Its translation is CASSRQGVYYTEAFF.

The V gene is TRBV19, the J gene TRBJ2-3; 11 bases are shared with TRBD2. Germline CDR1 LNHDA, CDR2 SQIVND (reference sequence). CDR3 length equals 16 residues. With 7 bases clipped from V and 1 base from J, the junction kept 7 bases outside the gene matches. The CDR3, as DNA: TGTGCCAGTAAAAATAGCGGGAGGGCTCGCACAGATACGCAGTATTTT. Translation gives CASKNSGRARTDTQYF. Drawing the rest from reference TRBV19 and TRBJ2-3, the complete variable domain is DGGITQSPKYLFRKEGQNVTLSCEQNLNHDAMYWYRQDPGQGLRLIYYSQIVNDFQKGDIAEGYSVSREKKESFPLTVTSAQKNPTAFYLCASKNSGRARTDTQYFGPGTRLTVL.

The rearrangement joins TRBV18 to TRBJ2-7; D is undetermined. Trimming shortened V by 0 bases and J by 2 bases, and 11 bases separated the two germline ends. Germline values: CDR1 KGHSH, CDR2 LQKENI. This CDR3 contains 15 residues. CDR3 region: CASSPPTNPAYEQYF. The CDR3 bases are TGTGCCAGCTCACCACCGACAAACCCCGCCTACGAGCAGTACTTC.

The table lists this clone with a count of one. The V gene is TRBV5-1, the J gene TRBJ2-1; 7 nucleotides line up with TRBD2. Germline values: CDR1 SGHRS, CDR2 YFSETQ. V lost 2 bases to trimming and J lost 6 bases; unmatched junction nucleotides: 5. CDR3 size: 14 residues. DNA of the CDR3: TGCGCCAGCAGCTTCCGCGGGGGAACCAATGAGCAGTTCTTC. It yields the protein CASSFRGGTNEQFF. The full variable domain, rest sourced from reference TRBV5-1 and TRBJ2-1, is KAGVTQTPRYLIKTRGQQVTLSCSPISGHRSVSWYQQTPGQGLQFLFEYFSETQRNKGNFPGRFSGRQFSNSRSEMNVSTLELGDSALYLCASSFRGGTNEQFFGPGTRLTVL.

V and J are TRBV9 and TRBJ1-2, with 8 nucleotides matching TRBD1. The CDR3 spans 13 residues. In germline, CDR1 is SGDLS, CDR2 YYNGEE. V was pared by 0 bases and J by 7 bases, with 2 bases of the junction left unmatched. The CDR3, as DNA: TGTGCCAGCAGCGTAGGACAGGGGAGTGGCTACACCTTC. Residues: CASSVGQGSGYTF.

The gene calls are TRBV12-5 and TRBJ1-1, with D possibly being TRBD1 (6 bases). This CDR3 is built from 15 residues. V lost 1 base, J lost 1 base, and 10 bases lay in between. In germline, CDR1 is LGHNT, CDR2 FRNRAP. The DNA for the CDR3 is TGTGCTAGTGGTTTGGCAAAACAGGGGAACACTGAAGCTTTCTTT. This translates into CASGLAKQGNTEAFF.

V and J are TRBV5-1 and TRBJ2-2; 10 nucleotides line up with TRBD2. J was trimmed by 6 bases and V by 3 bases; bases with no gene match: 8. This CDR3 region has 16 residues. The germline gives CDR1 SGHRS, CDR2 YFSETQ. For the CDR3, the DNA is TGCGCCAGCAGCTCCTCCGGGACTAGCGAGGCCGGGGAGCTGTTTTTT. It is translated as CASSSSGTSEAGELFF.

This chain uses TRBV10-3 with TRBJ2-5; 9 positions match TRBD2. Germline V lookup: CDR1 ENHRY, CDR2 SYGVKD. The CDR3 runs 15 residues. J was trimmed by 4 bases and V by 5 bases; bases with no gene match: 8. CDR3 loop: CAISKTSGVPETQYF. In nucleotides, the CDR3 is TGTGCCATCAGTAAGACTAGCGGCGTTCCAGAGACCCAGTACTTC.

This clone has just one count. The CDR3 DNA reads as TGTGCCAGTAGTAGGGGCAACGGTTTAAATGAGCAGTTCTTC. Translating gives CASSRGNGLNEQFF. V and J are TRBV19 and TRBJ2-1, with a weak D call TRBD1 (5 bases). Germline CDR1 reads LNHDA; CDR2 reads SQIVND (reference sequence). The CDR3 covers 14 residues. V dropped 4 bases and J dropped 7 bases, with 14 bases sitting between them.

This clone showed up just a few times. The chain employs TRBV7-9 and TRBJ2-1; 8 bases fit TRBD1. The length of the CDR3 is 13 residues. V dropped 6 bases and J dropped 6; count of bases not matched to a gene: 4. Germline V gene lookup returns CDR1 SEHNR and CDR2 FQNEAQ (reference sequence). The CDR3 sequence: CASSRTGSNEQFF. CDR3 DNA sequence: TGTGCCAGCAGTCGGACAGGGTCCAATGAGCAGTTCTTC.

The chain has TRBV4-1 and TRBJ2-2; 7 bases agree with TRBD1. This CDR3 contains 17 residues. J lost 3 bases, V lost 0 bases, and 7 bases had no gene match. CDR1 and CDR2 (germline): MGHRA, YSYEKL. DNA for the CDR3: TGCGCCAGCAGCCAAGATAAGACAGGGAAGGACACCGGGGAGCTGTTTTTT. This encodes CASSQDKTGKDTGELFF.